These 9 T cell receptor beta chains were all obtained from the same sample, sequenced in a study of blood T cells in healthy people across ages. It was with a sample-barcoded 5' primer and a J-beta primer mix that a second PCR of about 6 to 12 cycles was run. A single record per CDR3 protein comes from TCRdb applying MiXCR to the 5' RACE reads. The table includes approximately 940,000 distinct CDR3 sequences, about 48% detected once. The sample comprised blood. These receptors came from a young man in good health.

V and J are TRBV11-2 and TRBJ1-4, with 9 nucleotides matching TRBD1. Trimming cost V 5 bases and J 8 bases; bases outside gene matches: 6. CDR3 size: 14 residues. Germline lookup yields CDR1 SGHAT and CDR2 FQNNGV. This CDR3 reads CASSMGTGKEKLFF. The CDR3 DNA reads as TGTGCCAGCAGCATGGGGACAGGGAAGGAAAAACTGTTTTTT.

V and J are TRBV12-3 or TRBV12-4 and TRBJ2-7; D gene uncertain. CDR3 length equals 12 residues. Trimming removed 6 bases from V and 10 bases from J, with 16 bases in between. The CDR3, as DNA: TGTGCCAGCAGCTTGGTTGGCTCCATCCAGTACTTC. This gives the protein CASSLVGSIQYF.

V gene TRBV29-1 combines with J gene TRBJ2-3, with unresolved D. Trimming cost V 7 bases and J 2 bases, with 13 bases left between them. The germline V gene has CDR1 SQVTM and CDR2 ANQGSEA. The CDR3 is 13 amino acids. In nucleotides, the CDR3 is TGCAGCGCTTCTGGGGTTTCCACAGATACGCAGTATTTT. This sequence encodes CSASGVSTDTQYF.

This chain uses TRBV2 with TRBJ2-7; 7 nucleotides agree with TRBD2. This CDR3 contains 14 residues. Germline loops: CDR1 SNHLY, CDR2 FYNNEI. V lost 2 bases and J lost 3; bases outside the gene matches: 4. The DNA for the CDR3 is TGTGCCAGCAGTGAACTCCAGCGGGGCTACGAGCAGTACTTC. It specifies CASSELQRGYEQYF.

The rearrangement uses TRBV6-1 and TRBJ2-1; TRBD2 matches 7 bases. CDR1 and CDR2 from the germline V gene are MNHNS and SASEGT. The trim removed 3 bases at V and 7 bases at J, leaving 9 bases unmatched. The CDR3 covers 15 residues. The CDR3 here is CASSELGGGGNEQFF. The CDR3 DNA reads TGTGCCAGCAGTGAGCTTGGCGGGGGTGGTAATGAGCAGTTCTTC.

This clonotype was seen more than once but under ten times. This chain uses TRBV6-5 with TRBJ2-5, with D perhaps matching TRBD1 (5 bases). The V gene's germline CDR1 is MNHEY and CDR2 SVGAGI. The CDR3 is 14 amino acids. Trimming removed 2 bases from V and 11 bases from J, with 18 bases in between. The DNA of the CDR3 is TGTGCCAGCAGTTACGGGGCCTATCTCAATGAGCAGTACTTC. Its translation is CASSYGAYLNEQYF.

This clonotype came up a few times. The chain is built from TRBV12-3 or TRBV12-4 and TRBJ2-7, with 7 bases matching TRBD1. The V segment lost 4 bases and the J segment 2 bases; nucleotides outside the gene matches: 8. This CDR3 has 15 residues. Here the CDR3 DNA reads TGTGCCAGCAGTTACCGAGGGGGCGTAACCTACGAGCAGTACTTC. It yields the protein CASSYRGGVTYEQYF.

This clonotype was picked up a small number of times. This chain links TRBV5-1 with TRBJ2-3; D unresolved. There are 16 residues in the CDR3. V was shortened by 2 bases and J by 0 bases, with 13 bases between the two germline ends. Germline V gene lookup returns CDR1 SGHRS and CDR2 YFSETQ. CDR3 protein: CASSFSGRTSTDTQYF. The CDR3 DNA reads TGCGCCAGCAGCTTTAGTGGCAGAACTAGCACAGATACGCAGTATTTT.

V usage is TRBV10-3 and J usage is TRBJ1-1; D remains ambiguous. The CDR3 extends over 13 amino acids. The germline gives CDR1 ENHRY, CDR2 SYGVKD. V gave up 11 bases and J gave up 0 bases, with 13 bases separating them. Here the CDR3 reads CAAIDGLNTEAFF. The DNA for the CDR3 is TGTGCCGCGATAGATGGACTGAACACTGAAGCTTTCTTT.